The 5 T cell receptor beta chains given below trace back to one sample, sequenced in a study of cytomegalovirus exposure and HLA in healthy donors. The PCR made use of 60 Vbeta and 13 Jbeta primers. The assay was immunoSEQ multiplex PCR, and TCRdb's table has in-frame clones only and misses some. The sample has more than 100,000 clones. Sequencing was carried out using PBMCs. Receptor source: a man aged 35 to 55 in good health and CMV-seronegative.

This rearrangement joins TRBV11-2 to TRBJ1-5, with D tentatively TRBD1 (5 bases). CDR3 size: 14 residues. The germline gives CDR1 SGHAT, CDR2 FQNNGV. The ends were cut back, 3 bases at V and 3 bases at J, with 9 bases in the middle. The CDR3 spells CASSFPGVNQPQHF. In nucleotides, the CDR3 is TGTGCCAGCAGCTTTCCGGGGGTCAATCAGCCCCAGCATTTT.

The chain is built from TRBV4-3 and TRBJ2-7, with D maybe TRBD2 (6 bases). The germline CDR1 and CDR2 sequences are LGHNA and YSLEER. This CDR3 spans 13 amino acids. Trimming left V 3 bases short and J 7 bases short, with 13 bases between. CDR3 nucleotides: TGCGCCAGCAGCCAGGTTCGGGGGTGGGAGCAGTACTTC. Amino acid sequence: CASSQVRGWEQYF.

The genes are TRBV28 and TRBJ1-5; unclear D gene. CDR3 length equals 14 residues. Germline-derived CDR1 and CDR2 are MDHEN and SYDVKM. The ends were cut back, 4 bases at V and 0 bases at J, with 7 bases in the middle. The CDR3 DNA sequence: TGTGCCAGCAGTTCTGGCCATAGCAATCAGCCCCAGCATTTT. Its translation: CASSSGHSNQPQHF.

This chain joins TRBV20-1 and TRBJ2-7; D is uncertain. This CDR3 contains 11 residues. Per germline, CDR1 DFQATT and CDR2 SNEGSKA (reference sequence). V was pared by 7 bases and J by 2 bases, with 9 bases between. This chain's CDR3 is CSVPGTYEQYF. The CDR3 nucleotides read TGCAGTGTCCCAGGAACCTACGAGCAGTACTTC.

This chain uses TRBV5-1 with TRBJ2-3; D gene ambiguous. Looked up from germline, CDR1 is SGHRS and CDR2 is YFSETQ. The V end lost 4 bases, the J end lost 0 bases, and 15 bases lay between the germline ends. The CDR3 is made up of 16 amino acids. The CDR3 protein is CASSPTPITSTDTQYF. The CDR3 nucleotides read TGCGCCAGCAGCCCTACCCCGATTACTAGCACAGATACGCAGTATTTT.